Listed here are 22 T cell receptor beta chains from one sample, sequenced in a study of T cell responses to AZD1222 COVID-19 vaccine. Clones were sequenced by immunoSEQ multiplex PCR, and TCRdb holds only the in-frame ones, with some missing. The top ten clones hold approximately 1.4% of a sample with around 78,000 clones, around 90% of them seen once. Sequences were derived from peripheral blood, sampled 28 days after the second AZD1222 dose. These receptor sequences come from an adult who received the AZD1222 COVID-19 vaccine.

The genes are TRBV4-1 and TRBJ1-5; D is undetermined. Trimming pared 0 bases from V and 1 base from J, leaving 7 bases between. The CDR3 consists of 15 residues. Germline V gene sequence: CDR1 MGHRA, CDR2 YSYEKL. CDR3 protein: CASSQEGKSNQPQHF. The DNA of the CDR3 is TGCGCCAGCAGCCAAGAAGGGAAAAGCAATCAGCCCCAGCATTTT.

The V and J genes are TRBV6-2 or TRBV6-3 and TRBJ1-5; TRBD1 might be the D (6 bases). Trimming left V 6 bases short and J 5 bases short, with 8 bases between. Germline lookup yields CDR1 MNHEY and CDR2 SVGEGT. The CDR3 extends over 12 amino acids. The DNA for the CDR3 is TGTGCCAGCAGATACAGGGATCAGCCCCAGCATTTT. Its translation: CASRYRDQPQHF.

The chain is built from TRBV18 and TRBJ1-2; 9 positions agree with TRBD1. The V segment lost 2 bases and the J segment 7 bases; nucleotides outside the gene matches: 8. CDR1 and CDR2 from the germline V gene are KGHSH and LQKENI. The CDR3 is 15 residues long. The CDR3 nucleotides read TGTGCCAGCTCACCATCGACAGGGGGAACCTTTGGCTACACCTTC. Amino acids: CASSPSTGGTFGYTF.

CDR3 nucleotides: TGTGCCAGCAGTTTGGGCGGGGGACAGGGGGCAGGTGAGCAGTTCTTC. Protein sequence: CASSLGGGQGAGEQFF. The chain uses TRBV28 and TRBJ2-1; 12 nucleotides match TRBD1. The CDR3 loop spans 16 amino acids. The junction had 9 bases not matched to a gene; V was cut back by 3 bases and J by 9 bases. CDR1 MDHEN and CDR2 SYDVKM come from the germline V gene. Full variable domain (missing parts from reference TRBV28 and TRBJ2-1): DVKVTQSSRYLVKRTGEKVFLECVQDMDHENMFWYRQDPGLGLRLIYFSYDVKMKEKGDIPEGYSVSREKKERFSLILESASTNQTSMYLCASSLGGGQGAGEQFFGPGTRLTVL.

The chain recombines TRBV2 with TRBJ1-1; no definite D call. In germline, CDR1 is SNHLY, CDR2 FYNNEI. V lost 6 bases and J lost 7, with 12 bases in between. The CDR3 sequence is 12 residues long. Here the CDR3 DNA reads TGTGCCAGCAGCCGCGTGTGGAATGAAGCTTTCTTT. As protein: CASSRVWNEAFF.

The rearrangement links TRBV6-4 to TRBJ1-6; the D is unclear. Germline CDR1 and CDR2: MRHNA and SNTAGT. The CDR3 consists of 14 residues. The V gene lost 2 bases and the J gene lost 8 bases, with 10 bases spanning the gap. The chain's CDR3 is CASSDELTYSPLHF. The CDR3 region has the DNA TGTGCCAGCAGTGACGAGTTAACCTATTCACCCCTCCACTTT.

J is TRBJ2-1 and V is TRBV6-2 or TRBV6-3, with D possibly called TRBD1 or TRBD2 (5 bases each). This CDR3 spans 15 amino acids. In germline, CDR1 is MNHEY, CDR2 SVGEGT. Trimming took off 4 bases at V and 3 bases at J, with 13 bases between the two ends. This chain's CDR3 is CASSFRGANYNEQFF. The CDR3, as DNA: TGTGCCAGCAGTTTCCGGGGCGCTAACTACAATGAGCAGTTCTTC.

The V and J genes are TRBV15 and TRBJ1-1; D remains unclear. Germline CDR1 and CDR2: LNHNV and YYDKDF (reference sequence). V was shortened by 0 bases and J by 6 bases, with 14 bases between the two germline ends. The CDR3 is 15 residues long. The CDR3 nucleotides are TGTGCCACCAGCAGAGATCAACCGGGAAGGTCTGAAGCTTTCTTT. Its protein is CATSRDQPGRSEAFF. Filled out from reference TRBV15 and TRBJ1-1, the complete variable domain reads DAMVIQNPRYQVTQFGKPVTLSCSQTLNHNVMYWYQQKSSQAPKLLFHYYDKDFNNEADTPDNFQSRRPNTSFCFLDIRSPGLGDTAMYLCATSRDQPGRSEAFFGQGTRLTVV.

The chain couples TRBV10-3 to TRBJ1-1, with D perhaps matching TRBD1 (6 bases). Trimming stripped 0 bases from V and 1 base from J, with 6 bases between. Germline loops: CDR1 ENHRY, CDR2 SYGVKD. The CDR3 spans 14 residues. In nucleotides, the CDR3 is TGTGCCATCAGTGAGTCGGGGGCGAACACTGAAGCTTTCTTT. Amino acids: CAISESGANTEAFF.

This clone was counted between two and nine times. The chain joins TRBV5-1 to TRBJ1-2, with D perhaps TRBD1 (5 bases). Germline lookup yields CDR1 SGHRS and CDR2 YFSETQ. This CDR3 region has 16 residues. Trimming left V 4 bases short and J 1 base short, with 17 bases between. CDR3 nucleotides: TGCGCCAGCAGCCCGCCGGAGCGGGGACTTAACTATGGCTACACCTTC. It specifies CASSPPERGLNYGYTF.

J is TRBJ1-5 and V is TRBV7-6, with D possibly TRBD1 on 5 matching bases. The CDR3 is 13 residues long. With 1 base removed from V and 6 bases from J, the gap between germline ends came to 7 bases. Germline V gene sequence: CDR1 SGHVS, CDR2 FNYEAQ. CDR3 DNA sequence: TGTGCCAGCAGCTTAGAAGACAGTCAGCCCCAGCATTTT. Encoded protein: CASSLEDSQPQHF.

The V and J genes are TRBV7-9 and TRBJ2-7; a weak D match, TRBD1 (6 bases). From germline, CDR1 is SEHNR and CDR2 FQNEAQ (reference sequence). The CDR3 is 11 amino acids. V was cut by 5 bases and J by 9 bases, with 11 bases left in between. The CDR3 is CASSAGTPQYF. The CDR3 coding sequence is TGTGCCAGCAGCGCCGGGACACCGCAGTACTTC.

This chain uses TRBV7-8 with TRBJ1-4; TRBD1 matches at 9 bases. The CDR3 contains 15 residues. Germline V gives CDR1 SGHVS, CDR2 FQNEAQ. J gave up 6 bases and V 4 bases, and 6 bases lay outside the gene matches. CDR3 sequence (DNA): TGTGCCAGCAGCTCAGACAGGGGGTTGTATGAAAAACTGTTTTTT. Translated: CASSSDRGLYEKLFF.

This clone was seen just once. The J gene is TRBJ1-2, the V gene TRBV14, with no clear D. The CDR3 runs to 13 residues. Germline CDR1 reads SGHDN; CDR2 reads FVKESK. The V end was cut by 2 bases, the J end by 3 bases, with 7 bases between. CDR3 protein: CASSQTPYYGYTF. The CDR3 nucleotides read TGTGCCAGCAGCCAAACACCTTACTATGGCTACACCTTC.

The chain employs TRBV5-1 and TRBJ1-1; no clear D gene. This CDR3 is built from 14 residues. V was shortened by 4 bases and J by 0 bases, with 10 bases between the two germline ends. Germline V CDR1 and CDR2: SGHRS, YFSETQ. CDR3 DNA sequence: TGCGCCAGCAGCCCTGTGGGGTTGAACACTGAAGCTTTCTTT. This translates into CASSPVGLNTEAFF.

The V gene is TRBV27, the J gene TRBJ2-1; 9 nucleotides match TRBD1. CDR1 is MNHEY and CDR2 is SMNVEV in the germline V gene (reference sequence). The ends lost 8 bases at V and 6 bases at J; junction bases unmatched: 5. The CDR3 contains 13 residues. This chain's CDR3 is CASGRQGVNEQFF. CDR3 nucleotide sequence: TGTGCCAGCGGGCGACAGGGGGTCAATGAGCAGTTCTTC.

The chain joins TRBV6-5 to TRBJ1-1, with 8 bases lining up with TRBD1. CDR1 MNHEY and CDR2 SVGAGI come from the germline V gene. The CDR3 contains 15 residues. J lost 0 bases, V lost 6 bases, and 6 bases had no gene match. The CDR3 protein is CASRGTRGLNTEAFF. CDR3 sequence (DNA): TGTGCCAGCAGAGGTACCAGGGGGCTGAACACTGAAGCTTTCTTT.

The chain couples TRBV7-3 to TRBJ2-2; D not certain. The CDR3 is made up of 15 amino acids. Per germline, CDR1 SGHTA and CDR2 FQGTGA. The V end was cut by 5 bases, the J end by 2 bases, with 12 bases between. CDR3 sequence reads: CASSASTINTGELFF. Here the CDR3 DNA reads TGTGCCAGCAGCGCAAGTACAATAAACACCGGGGAGCTGTTTTTT.

This rearrangement joins TRBV5-1 to TRBJ1-1; D call uncertain. Germline CDR1 SGHRS, CDR2 YFSETQ. V was pared by 0 bases and J by 4 bases, with 13 bases between. CDR3 size: 15 residues. The CDR3 nucleotides are TGCGCCAGCAGCTTGGAAATCGTGGCCGGCACTGAAGCTTTCTTT. This codes for CASSLEIVAGTEAFF.

The V gene is TRBV7-9, the J gene TRBJ1-2; D possibly corresponds to TRBD1 (6 bases). The V and J ends lost 2 bases and 11 bases respectively, with 21 bases between them. The CDR3 is 15 amino acids. Per the germline V gene, CDR1 is SEHNR and CDR2 is FQNEAQ (reference sequence). CDR3 in DNA: TGTGCCAGCAGCTTACTGTCCACAGGGCCCCCTGGTTACACCTTC. This codes for CASSLLSTGPPGYTF.

V usage is TRBV5-4 and J usage is TRBJ2-7; D is uncertain. CDR3 length equals 13 residues. V was clipped by 2 bases and J by 0 bases, with 6 bases between them. Germline V lookup: CDR1 SGHNT, CDR2 YYREEE (reference sequence). The CDR3 sequence is CASSFASSYEQYF. CDR3 bases: TGTGCCAGCAGCTTCGCGAGCTCCTACGAGCAGTACTTC.

The chain has TRBV7-8 and TRBJ2-1, with 7 bases fitting TRBD1. Trimming removed 10 bases from V and 0 bases from J; junction bases left unmatched: 12. This CDR3 comprises 16 residues. Germline V gene sequence: CDR1 SGHVS, CDR2 FQNEAQ. CDR3 loop: CATLTGRGTSYNEQFF. The CDR3 DNA reads TGTGCCACCTTGACGGGCAGGGGGACCTCCTACAATGAGCAGTTCTTC.